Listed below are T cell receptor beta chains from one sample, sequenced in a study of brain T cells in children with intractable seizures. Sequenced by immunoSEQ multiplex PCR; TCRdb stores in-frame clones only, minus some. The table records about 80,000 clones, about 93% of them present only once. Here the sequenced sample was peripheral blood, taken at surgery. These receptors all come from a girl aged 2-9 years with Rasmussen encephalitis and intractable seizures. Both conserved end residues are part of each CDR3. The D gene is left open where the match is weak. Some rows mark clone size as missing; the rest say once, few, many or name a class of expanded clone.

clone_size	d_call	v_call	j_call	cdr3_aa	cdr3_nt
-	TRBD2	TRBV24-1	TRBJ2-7	CATSDPTSGRGYEQYF	TGTGCCACCAGTGATCCGACTAGCGGGAGGGGCTACGAGCAGTACTTC
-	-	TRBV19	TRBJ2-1	CASSMGLANEQFF	TGTGCCAGTAGTATGGGTCTAGCGAATGAGCAGTTCTTC
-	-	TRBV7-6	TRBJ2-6	CASSLEPGANVLTF	TGTGCCAGCAGCTTAGAACCTGGGGCCAACGTCCTGACTTTC
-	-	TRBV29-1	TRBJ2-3	CSVETVSTDTQYF	TGCAGCGTTGAGACAGTTAGCACAGATACGCAGTATTTT
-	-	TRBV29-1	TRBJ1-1	CSAAIGNLNTEAFF	TGCAGCGCCGCGATAGGGAACTTGAACACTGAAGCTTTCTTT
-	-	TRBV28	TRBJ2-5	CASSAKDGKETQYF	TGTGCCAGCAGTGCCAAGGACGGCAAAGAGACCCAGTACTTC
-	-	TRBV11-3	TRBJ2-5	CASSDGKVPRGTQYF	TGTGCCAGCAGCGACGGGAAGGTACCCCGGGGGACCCAGTACTTC
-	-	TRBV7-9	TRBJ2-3	CASSLLVTDTQYF	TGTGCCAGCAGCTTACTAGTCACAGATACGCAGTATTTT
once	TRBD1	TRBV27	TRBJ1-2	CASSLQQGNGYTF	TGTGCCAGCAGTTTACAACAGGGGAATGGCTACACCTTC
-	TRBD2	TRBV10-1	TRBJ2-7	CASSESLAGYEQYF	TGCGCCAGCAGTGAGTCGTTAGCGGGCTACGAGCAGTACTTC
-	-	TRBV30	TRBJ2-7	CAWSIIVGQGFGEQYF	TGTGCCTGGAGTATCATCGTTGGGCAGGGGTTCGGCGAGCAGTACTTC
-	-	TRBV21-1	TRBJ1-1	CASSKRHPGKMNTEAFF	TGTGCCAGCAGCAAAAGACACCCAGGGAAAATGAACACTGAAGCTTTCTTT
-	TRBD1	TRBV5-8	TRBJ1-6	CASSIGTGGPPLHF	TGTGCCAGCAGTATCGGGACAGGGGGCCCCCCCCTCCACTTT
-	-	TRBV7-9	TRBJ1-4	CASSSTSSDEKLFF	TGTGCCAGCAGCAGCACGTCTTCAGATGAAAAACTGTTTTTT
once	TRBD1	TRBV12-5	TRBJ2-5	CASGLSRDRSETQYF	TGTGCTAGTGGTTTGTCACGGGACAGGTCGGAGACCCAGTACTTC
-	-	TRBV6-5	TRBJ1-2	CASSPRGTRHGYTF	TGTGCCAGCAGCCCCAGGGGCACGAGACATGGCTACACCTTC
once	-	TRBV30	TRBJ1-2	CAWSALPSYGYTF	TGTGCCTGGAGTGCCTTACCCTCTTATGGCTACACCTTC
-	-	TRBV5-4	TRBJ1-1	CASSPEGTEAFF	TGTGCCAGCAGCCCTGAGGGCACTGAAGCTTTCTTT
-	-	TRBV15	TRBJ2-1	CATSRDRGRGSYNEQFF	TGTGCCACCAGCAGAGATCGCGGCAGGGGTTCCTACAATGAGCAGTTCTTC
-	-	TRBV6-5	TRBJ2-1	CASSYRPAESYNEQFF	TGTGCCAGCAGTTACCGGCCAGCGGAGAGCTACAATGAGCAGTTCTTC
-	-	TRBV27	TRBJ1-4	CASSSYRRSNEKLFF	TGTGCCAGCAGTTCCTACAGGCGGTCAAATGAAAAACTGTTTTTT
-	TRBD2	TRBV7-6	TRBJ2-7	CASSLLAGLAGGEIYEQYF	TGTGCCAGCAGCTTATTAGCTGGACTAGCGGGGGGAGAAATCTACGAGCAGTACTTC
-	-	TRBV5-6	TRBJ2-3	CASSLGGTDTQYF	TGTGCCAGCAGCTTGGGAGGGACAGATACGCAGTATTTT
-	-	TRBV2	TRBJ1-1	CASSVGSMTEAFF	TGTGCCAGCAGTGTGGGATCGATGACTGAAGCTTTCTTT
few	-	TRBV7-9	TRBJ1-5	CASSLALAPQHF	TGTGCCAGCAGCTTGGCCCTCGCGCCCCAGCATTTT
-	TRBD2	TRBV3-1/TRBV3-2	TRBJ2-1	CASRGGALYNEQFF	TGTGCCAGCCGGGGGGGGGCCCTCTACAATGAGCAGTTCTTC
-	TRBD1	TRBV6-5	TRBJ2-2	CASSTDRSTGELFF	TGTGCCAGCAGTACGGACAGGAGCACCGGGGAGCTGTTTTTT
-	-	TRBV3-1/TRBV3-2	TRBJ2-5	CASSHEETADLTQYF	TGTGCCAGCAGCCACGAGGAAACAGCGGATCTTACCCAGTACTTC
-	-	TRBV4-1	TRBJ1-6	CASSQDAYSPLHF	TGCGCCAGCAGCCAAGATGCATATTCACCCCTCCACTTT
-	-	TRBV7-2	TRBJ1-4	CASSLTRDEKLFF	TGTGCCAGCAGCTTAACCAGGGACGAAAAACTGTTTTTT
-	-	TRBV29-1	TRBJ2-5	CSVGGRLIQETQYF	TGCAGCGTTGGAGGACGGCTGATCCAAGAGACCCAGTACTTC
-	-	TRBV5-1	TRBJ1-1	CASSLAGEFEAFF	TGCGCCAGCAGCTTGGCCGGGGAGTTTGAAGCTTTCTTT
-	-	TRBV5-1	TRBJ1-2	CASSLVRFGGYTF	TGCGCCAGCAGCTTGGTCCGATTTGGGGGCTACACCTTC
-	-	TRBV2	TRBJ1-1	CASNPGQLNTEAFF	TGTGCCAGCAACCCTGGACAGCTGAACACTGAAGCTTTCTTT
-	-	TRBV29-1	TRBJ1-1	CSVDVGSSEAFF	TGCAGCGTTGACGTGGGGTCCTCTGAAGCTTTCTTT
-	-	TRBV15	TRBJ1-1	CATSRGEPMNTEAFF	TGTGCCACCAGCAGAGGGGAACCTATGAACACTGAAGCTTTCTTT
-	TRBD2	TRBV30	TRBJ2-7	CAWSSGREYEQYF	TGTGCCTGGAGTAGCGGGAGGGAGTACGAGCAGTACTTC
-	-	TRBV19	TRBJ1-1	CASDSLAGAFF	TGTGCCAGTGACAGTTTGGCGGGGGCTTTCTTT
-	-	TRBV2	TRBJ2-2	CASREDRATGELFF	TGTGCCAGCAGGGAGGACAGAGCCACCGGGGAGCTGTTTTTT
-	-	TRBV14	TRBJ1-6	CASSADGPENSPLHF	TGTGCCAGCAGCGCAGACGGGCCAGAGAATTCACCCCTCCACTTT
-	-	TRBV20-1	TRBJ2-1	CSRGAYNEQFF	TGCAGTCGTGGGGCCTACAATGAGCAGTTCTTC